Following are 15 T cell receptor beta chains from one sample sequenced in a study of blood T cell repertoires in COVID-19 (dated by TCRdb to 2018 to 2020). The receptor library was made with the immunoSEQ multiplex PCR assay. TCRdb took over this immuneACCESS table, retaining in-frame rearrangements with V and J assigned. Such tables are incomplete; in checked studies, under half of the missing clones stem from an unresolved V gene, and the remainder is unexplained. The sample contains about 150,000 clones, 84% of them found a single time. The top ten clonotypes cover about two fifths of the sample. The sample comprised peripheral blood. The source is a human donor in a cohort sampled during active COVID-19.

The rearrangement uses TRBV19 and TRBJ1-1; no clear D. The CDR3 spans 14 residues. The V end was cut by 1 base, the J end by 3 bases, with 9 bases between. The germline V gene has CDR1 LNHDA and CDR2 SQIVND (reference sequence). This CDR3 reads CASSIVNRDTEAFF. CDR3 nucleotides: TGTGCCAGTAGTATAGTGAACCGGGACACTGAAGCTTTCTTT.

The rearrangement links TRBV9 to TRBJ2-5; D is ambiguous. The CDR3 covers 14 residues. Trimming pared 4 bases from V and 2 bases from J, leaving 12 bases between. CDR1 and CDR2 (germline): SGDLS, YYNGEE. The CDR3 loop is CASSKSHLQETQYF. The DNA for the CDR3 is TGTGCCAGCAGCAAAAGCCACCTACAAGAGACCCAGTACTTC.

The chain joins TRBV21-1 to TRBJ1-3; the table names TRBD1, a call not compared with the DNA. TRBV21-1 is a recognized pseudogene. This CDR3 is 15 amino acids long. The CDR3, as DNA: TGTGCCAGCAGCAAACCAACAGGGCCTGGAAACACCATATATTTT. Translation: CASSKPTGPGNTIYF.

This chain connects TRBV18 to TRBJ2-2; D is possibly TRBD2 (5 bases). In germline, CDR1 is KGHSH, CDR2 LQKENI. This CDR3 contains 15 residues. The V end was cut by 2 bases, the J end by 8 bases, with 15 bases between. The CDR3 DNA follows: TGTGCCAGCTCACCAAGGGAGACTCGGCAAGGGGAGCTGTTTTTT. It specifies CASSPRETRQGELFF.

The V and J genes are TRBV19 and TRBJ1-5; 8 bases map to TRBD1. Germline-derived CDR1 and CDR2 are LNHDA and SQIVND (reference sequence). The J segment lost 2 bases and the V segment lost 4 bases, leaving 4 bases of the junction unmatched. The CDR3 is made up of 15 amino acids. The CDR3 DNA sequence: TGTGCCAGTAGTACAGGGGGCCGGGGCAATCAGCCCCAGCATTTT. Residues: CASSTGGRGNQPQHF.

This clone was seen a single time. The V and J genes are TRBV9 and TRBJ1-1; 9 bases are a match to TRBD1. This CDR3 region has 16 residues. Germline CDR1 and CDR2: SGDLS and YYNGEE. V gave up 0 bases and J gave up 2 bases; unmatched junction bases: 5. The DNA for the CDR3 is TGTGCCAGCAGCGTAGGGACAGGGGCGTCAAACACTGAAGCTTTCTTT. Its protein product is CASSVGTGASNTEAFF.

This clone turned up a few times. This sequence joins TRBV11-2 and TRBJ2-5, with TRBD1 as a possible D gene (6 bases). CDR1 is SGHAT, CDR2 FQNNGV, per germline. Trimming cost V 3 bases and J 5 bases, with 13 bases left between them. The CDR3 has 14 residues. This CDR3 is CASSLTGPGETQYF. CDR3 DNA sequence: TGTGCCAGCAGCTTGACAGGTCCGGGCGAGACCCAGTACTTC.

The chain is built from TRBV4-3 and TRBJ1-2; a possible D gene is TRBD1 (5 bases). CDR3 size: 13 residues. The V gene lost 0 bases and the J gene lost 5 bases, with 7 bases spanning the gap. Per germline, CDR1 LGHNA and CDR2 YSLEER. The CDR3 reads CASSQEAGYGYTF. CDR3 coding DNA: TGCGCCAGCAGCCAAGAGGCAGGGTATGGCTACACCTTC.

The CDR3, as DNA: TGTGCCAGCAGCCAAGAACGACTTACCCATAGCAATCAGCCCCAGCATTTT. This gives the protein CASSQERLTHSNQPQHF. This rearrangement joins TRBV4-2 to TRBJ1-5; no reliable D call. Germline CDR1 is LGHNA and CDR2 is YNFKEQ. With 0 bases removed from V and 0 bases from J, the gap between germline ends came to 12 bases. This CDR3 has 17 residues.

This clone was detected once. V usage is TRBV5-1 and J usage is TRBJ2-7; D may be TRBD1 (6 bases). Deletions cut 1 base from V and 3 bases from J, with 14 bases between. The CDR3 consists of 15 residues. Germline assignment: CDR1 SGHRS and CDR2 YFSETQ. The CDR3 loop reads CASSLSQGKSYEQYF. The CDR3 DNA sequence: TGCGCCAGCAGCTTGTCCCAGGGGAAGAGCTACGAGCAGTACTTC. The full variable domain, in which reference TRBV5-1 and TRBJ2-7 provide the parts outside the CDR3, is KAGVTQTPRYLIKTRGQQVTLSCSPISGHRSVSWYQQTPGQGLQFLFEYFSETQRNKGNFPGRFSGRQFSNSRSEMNVSTLELGDSALYLCASSLSQGKSYEQYFGPGTRLTVT.

V is TRBV5-4 and J is TRBJ1-1; TRBD1 matches at 9 bases. Germline V gene sequence: CDR1 SGHNT, CDR2 YYREEE (reference sequence). Germline trimming cut 4 bases from V and 4 bases from J; bases unmatched to any gene: 5. The CDR3 has 14 amino acids. CDR3: CASSLRQGGTEAFF. CDR3 bases: TGTGCCAGCAGCCTTAGACAGGGGGGCACTGAAGCTTTCTTT.

The chain's CDR3 is CASSGARTGYEQYF. For the CDR3, the DNA is TGTGCCAGCAGCGGCGCTCGGACAGGGTACGAGCAGTACTTC. V is TRBV5-4 and J is TRBJ2-7, with 8 positions matching TRBD1. Germline assignment: CDR1 SGHNT and CDR2 YYREEE (reference sequence). The CDR3 spans 14 residues. The V and J ends lost 4 bases and 4 bases, in that order; junction bases with no gene match: 7.

The chain uses TRBV12-3 or TRBV12-4 and TRBJ2-4; D perhaps matches TRBD1 (6 bases). V lost 3 bases and J lost 7, with 10 bases in between. CDR3 length: 13 amino acids. This CDR3 is CASSFRDMNIQYF. The CDR3 bases are TGTGCCAGCAGTTTCCGGGACATGAACATTCAGTACTTC.

The chain recombines TRBV28 with TRBJ2-7; possible D gene TRBD1, 6 bases. V gave up 5 bases and J gave up 2 bases, with 19 bases separating them. The germline gives CDR1 MDHEN, CDR2 SYDVKM. CDR3 length: 16 residues. The CDR3 reads CASSDPQGPETYEQYV. CDR3 DNA: TGTGCCAGCAGTGACCCACAGGGCCCTGAGACCTACGAGCAGTACGTC.

With respect to this clone: The sample holds other DNA sequences that translate to the same CDR3. The chain couples TRBV7-2 to TRBJ2-7; D is perhaps TRBD2 (6 bases). The germline gives CDR1 SGHTA, CDR2 FQGNSA. V lost 3 bases and J lost 1, with 7 bases in between. This CDR3 has 13 residues. This chain's CDR3 is CASSFSGSYEQYF. CDR3 bases: TGTGCCAGCAGCTTTAGCGGTTCCTACGAGCAGTACTTC.